This T cell receptor beta chain was documented in a study of response to subunit inactivated influenza vaccine. Whole-study findings and limits: Each seasonal influenza vaccination, the authors suggested, recruits few new T cells.

TCRdb passed the RT-PCR reads through MiXCR, listing each CDR3 protein once. The sample contains 600,000 to 850,000 distinct CDR3 sequences, about 14% of which appear only once. This clonotype was seen a few times. Its specificity is unknown. Per germline, CDR1 SGHAT and CDR2 FQNNGV. Losses at the gene ends were 3 bases for V and 6 bases for J; bases not matched to a gene: 3. This CDR3 is built from 14 residues. Here the sequenced sample was PBMCs from blood, taken 14 days before vaccination. The receptor comes from a man in his fifties or sixties who received an inactivated influenza vaccine. The V and J genes are TRBV11-2 and TRBJ2-3; 10 positions agree with TRBD1. CDR3 protein: CASSFGTGDDTQYF. CDR3 DNA sequence: TGTGCCAGCAGCTTCGGGACAGGGGACGATACGCAGTATTTT.